The rows below give T cell receptor beta chains drawn from one sample of a study of shared clonotypes between healthy human individuals. Clones were read by immunoSEQ multiplex PCR, and TCRdb kept only the in-frame ones, dropping some. The sample lists about half a million clones; about four fifths were seen once. Specimen: PBMCs. The receptors derive from a woman between 40 and 55 years old in good health. Some clones in this sample may be carry-over from other donors' samples. Each CDR3 is given with its conserved first and last residue. D genes are given only for firm matches. Size tells how often a clone was seen (once, few, many) or the class of an expanded clone, and some rows leave it out.

CDR3 length,J gene,clone size,D gene,V gene,CDR3 protein,CDR3 DNA
15,TRBJ1-1,-,-,TRBV29-1,CSVEEGDRSTTEAFF,TGCAGCGTTGAAGAAGGCGACAGGTCAACCACTGAAGCTTTCTTT
13,TRBJ2-7,-,TRBD1,TRBV27,CASSVDRGYEQYF,TGTGCCAGCAGTGTAGACAGGGGTTACGAGCAGTACTTC
13,TRBJ1-1,-,-,TRBV30,CAWLIQGNTEAFF,TGTGCCTGGCTGATACAGGGGAACACTGAAGCTTTCTTT
14,TRBJ2-4,-,-,TRBV6-5,CASSYSQGSGIQYF,TGTGCCAGCAGTTACTCCCAGGGTAGTGGCATTCAGTACTTC
14,TRBJ2-1,-,TRBD2,TRBV6-4,CASSEREGRNEQFF,TGTGCCAGCAGTGAGCGGGAGGGCCGCAATGAGCAGTTCTTC
15,TRBJ2-3,-,-,TRBV28,CASRELTASTDTQYF,TGTGCCAGCAGAGAACTGACAGCTAGCACAGATACGCAGTATTTT
17,TRBJ1-1,-,-,TRBV28,CASSSILERGQNTEAFF,TGTGCCAGCAGTTCTATATTGGAGCGGGGGCAGAACACTGAAGCTTTCTTT
14,TRBJ2-7,-,-,TRBV5-4,CASSARQDSYEQYF,TGTGCCAGCAGCGCCCGACAGGACTCCTACGAGCAGTACTTC
15,TRBJ2-7,-,-,TRBV5-1,CASSLIQGRSYEQYF,TGCGCCAGCAGCTTGATCCAGGGTCGCTCCTACGAGCAGTACTTC
13,TRBJ2-7,-,-,TRBV7-2,CASSYRDTYEQYF,TGTGCCAGCAGCTACAGGGATACCTACGAGCAGTACTTC
13,TRBJ2-7,-,TRBD2,TRBV10-3,CATRSGSAYEQYF,TGTGCCACCCGAAGCGGGAGCGCCTACGAGCAGTACTTC
14,TRBJ1-3,-,-,TRBV27,CASSYRSSGNTIYF,TGTGCCAGCAGTTACAGGAGCTCTGGAAACACCATATATTTT
14,TRBJ2-6,-,TRBD1,TRBV7-3,CATVDRGLSNVLTF,TGTGCCACCGTAGACAGGGGGCTATCTAACGTCCTGACTTTC
15,TRBJ2-1,-,TRBD2,TRBV6-4,CASSDEASGSDEQFF,TGTGCCAGCAGTGACGAAGCTAGCGGGAGTGATGAGCAGTTCTTC
14,TRBJ1-4,-,-,TRBV5-1,CASSFTGRNEKLFF,TGCGCCAGCAGCTTCACAGGGAGAAATGAAAAACTGTTTTTT
13,TRBJ1-2,-,TRBD1,TRBV29-1,CSVQSGGYYGYTF,TGCAGCGTCCAATCAGGGGGCTACTATGGCTACACCTTC
13,TRBJ1-4,few,-,TRBV28,CASGQPSNEKLFF,TGTGCCAGTGGACAGCCCTCTAATGAAAAACTGTTTTTT
15,TRBJ1-5,-,TRBD1,TRBV19,CASSPDRDDNQPQHF,TGTGCCAGTAGTCCAGACAGGGATGATAATCAGCCCCAGCATTTT
15,TRBJ2-3,-,-,TRBV5-1,CASSLALAIADTQYF,TGCGCCAGCAGCTTGGCTCTAGCGATTGCAGATACGCAGTATTTT
15,TRBJ2-7,-,-,TRBV4-2,CASSQGVSSAYEQYF,TGTGCCAGCAGCCAAGGGGTTTCTAGTGCGTACGAGCAGTACTTC
14,TRBJ1-5,once,-,TRBV25-1,CASSEYGGEQPQHF,TGTGCCAGCAGTGAATATGGCGGGGAGCAGCCCCAGCATTTT
13,TRBJ1-2,-,-,TRBV14,CASSQGPRRGYTF,TGTGCCAGCAGCCAAGGCCCCCGTAGGGGCTACACCTTC
15,TRBJ2-7,-,TRBD1,TRBV7-6,CASSLTGGSSYEQYF,TGTGCCAGCAGCTTAACAGGGGGGTCCTCCTACGAGCAGTACTTC
15,TRBJ2-6,-,-,TRBV6-4,CASRTEHSGANVLTF,TGTGCCAGCCGGACAGAGCACTCTGGGGCCAACGTCCTGACTTTC
15,TRBJ2-7,-,-,TRBV6-1,CASSEDNGSSYEQYF,TGTGCCAGCAGTGAAGATAACGGGAGCTCCTACGAGCAGTACTTC
15,TRBJ2-7,-,TRBD1,TRBV13,CASSFGTGGTYEQYF,TGTGCCAGCAGCTTCGGGACAGGGGGGACCTACGAGCAGTACTTC
16,TRBJ2-2,-,-,TRBV7-3,CASSLEPSANTGELFF,TGTGCCAGCAGCTTAGAGCCTAGCGCGAACACCGGGGAGCTGTTTTTT
14,TRBJ2-7,-,TRBD2,TRBV9,CASSVGGTLYEQYF,TGTGCCAGCAGCGTGGGAGGGACGCTCTACGAGCAGTACTTC
13,TRBJ1-1,-,-,TRBV27,CASRPRDSTEAFF,TGTGCCAGCAGACCCAGGGATTCCACTGAAGCTTTCTTT
12,TRBJ1-1,-,-,TRBV25-1,CASNQGYTEAFF,TGTGCCAGCAACCAGGGGTACACTGAAGCTTTCTTT
16,TRBJ2-7,-,-,TRBV15,CATSRGGGMTTYEQYF,TGTGCCACCAGCAGAGGTGGCGGGATGACGACCTACGAGCAGTACTTC
13,TRBJ1-2,-,-,TRBV30,CAWMSSILFGYTF,TGTGCCTGGATGTCCAGTATACTATTTGGCTACACCTTC
15,TRBJ2-3,-,TRBD1,TRBV7-6,CASSRLGQGTDTQYF,TGTGCCAGCAGCAGACTCGGACAGGGGACAGATACGCAGTATTTT